This T cell receptor (beta chain) came from a study of spatial heterogeneity in lung cancer. Regarding the study as a whole: The study found that expanded intratumoral alpha and beta TCR counts tracked tumor mutation counts.

V was pared by 2 bases and J by 4 bases, with 7 bases of the junction left unmatched. The CDR3 sequence is 14 residues long. CDR1 is SQVTM and CDR2 is ANQGSEA in the germline V gene. The time point here: sample taken at primary tumor resection. In TCRdb, the 5' RACE reads were re-called with MiXCR into one record per CDR3 protein. The repertoire holds about 100,000 distinct CDR3 sequences, with 3.5% to 5% as singletons. This clonotype was recorded at least ten times. Its antigen is as yet unknown. The genes are TRBV29-1 and TRBJ2-5; 7 bases line up with TRBD1. Sample: lung tumor tissue, taken at surgery. This clonotype was sampled from a male donor with early-stage non-small cell lung cancer. The CDR3 here is CSVEFLGQRETQYF. The CDR3 DNA follows: TGCAGCGTTGAATTCCTGGGACAGAGAGAGACCCAGTACTTC.